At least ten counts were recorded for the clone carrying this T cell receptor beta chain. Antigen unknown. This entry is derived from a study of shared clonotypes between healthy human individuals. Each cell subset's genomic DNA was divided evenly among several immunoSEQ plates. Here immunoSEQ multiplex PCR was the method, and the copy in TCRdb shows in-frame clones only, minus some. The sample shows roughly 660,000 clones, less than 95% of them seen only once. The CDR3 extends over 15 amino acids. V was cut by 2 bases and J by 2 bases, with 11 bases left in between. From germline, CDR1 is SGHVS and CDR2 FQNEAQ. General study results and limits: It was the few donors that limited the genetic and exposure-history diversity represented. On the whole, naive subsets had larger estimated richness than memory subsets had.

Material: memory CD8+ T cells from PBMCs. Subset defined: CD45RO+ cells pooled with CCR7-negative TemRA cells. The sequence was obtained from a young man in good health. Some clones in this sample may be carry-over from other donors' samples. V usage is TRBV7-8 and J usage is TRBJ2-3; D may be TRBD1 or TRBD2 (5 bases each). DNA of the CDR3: TGTGCCAGCAGCTTATGGGGGTATCACACAGATACGCAGTATTTT. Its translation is CASSLWGYHTDTQYF.